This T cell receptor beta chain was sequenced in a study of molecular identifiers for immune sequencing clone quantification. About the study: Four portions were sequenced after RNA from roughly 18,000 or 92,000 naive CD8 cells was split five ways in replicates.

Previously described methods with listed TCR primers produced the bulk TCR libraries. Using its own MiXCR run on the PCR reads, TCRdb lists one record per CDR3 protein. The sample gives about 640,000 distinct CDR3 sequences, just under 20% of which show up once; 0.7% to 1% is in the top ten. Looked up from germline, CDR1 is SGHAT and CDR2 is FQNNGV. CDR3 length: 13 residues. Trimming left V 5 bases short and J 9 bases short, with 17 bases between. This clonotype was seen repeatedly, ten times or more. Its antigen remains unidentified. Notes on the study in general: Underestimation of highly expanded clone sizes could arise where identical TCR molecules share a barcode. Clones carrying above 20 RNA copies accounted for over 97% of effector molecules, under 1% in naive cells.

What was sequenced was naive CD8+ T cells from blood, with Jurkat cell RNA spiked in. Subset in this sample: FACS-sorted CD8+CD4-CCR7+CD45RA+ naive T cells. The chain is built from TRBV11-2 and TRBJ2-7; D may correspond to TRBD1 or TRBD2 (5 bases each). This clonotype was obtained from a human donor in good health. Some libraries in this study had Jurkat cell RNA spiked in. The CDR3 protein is CASSDRDRLGQYF. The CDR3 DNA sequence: TGTGCCAGCAGCGATAGGGACCGTCTGGGGCAGTACTTC. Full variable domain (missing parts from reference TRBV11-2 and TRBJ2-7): EAGVAQSPRYKIIEKRQSVAFWCNPISGHATLYWYQQILGQGPKLLIQFQNNGVVDDSQLPKDRFSAERLKGVDSTLKIQPAKLEDSAVYLCASSDRDRLGQYFGPGTRLTVT.